What follows are 4 T cell receptor beta chains derived from one specimen sequenced in a study of T cells in Graves' hyperthyroidism and ophthalmopathy. TCR beta CDR3 regions were amplified from RNA transcripts. TCR CDR3 underwent first-round RT-PCR with the HTBI primer set. One entry per CDR3 protein results from TCRdb running MiXCR on the multiplex PCR reads. Seen here are about 500,000 distinct CDR3 sequences, around an eighth observed once, and the top ten hold about a sixth. The specimen was blood. Receptor source: a woman under 30 with Graves' hyperthyroidism.

The chain carries TRBV24-1 and TRBJ2-5, with D maybe TRBD1 (6 bases). Trimming took off 3 bases at V and 5 bases at J, with 15 bases between the two ends. This CDR3 has 15 residues. The germline gives CDR1 KGHDR, CDR2 SFDVKD. The chain's CDR3 is CATSDVQGRQETQYF. The CDR3 nucleotides are TGTGCCACCAGTGATGTACAGGGACGGCAGGAGACCCAGTACTTC.

Many counts were recorded for this clonotype. This chain joins TRBV24-1 and TRBJ2-5; D is uncertain. V was shortened by 7 bases and J by 0 bases, with 11 bases between the two germline ends. The V gene's germline CDR1 is KGHDR and CDR2 SFDVKD. The CDR3 runs 14 residues. CDR3 nucleotides: TGTGCCACCAGCGGCGGACGGTACCAAGAGACCCAGTACTTC. This translates into CATSGGRYQETQYF.

This clonotype was observed many times. J is TRBJ1-5 and V is TRBV6-1; TRBD1 aligns across 8 bases. The CDR3 extends over 13 amino acids. V gave up 6 bases and J gave up 7 bases; unmatched junction bases: 5. Germline V gene data show CDR1 as MNHNS and CDR2 as SASEGT. The CDR3 reads CASSGQGGQPQHF. In DNA form, the CDR3 reads TGTGCCAGCAGCGGACAGGGCGGCCAGCCCCAGCATTTT.

This clonotype came up many times. J is TRBJ1-1 and V is TRBV6-1, with TRBD1 identical over 7 bases. In germline, CDR1 is MNHNS, CDR2 SASEGT. The CDR3 covers 15 residues. The ends lost 6 bases at V and 0 bases at J; junction bases unmatched: 7. CDR3 region: CASRGQRRLNTEAFF. The CDR3 bases are TGTGCCAGCAGGGGACAGCGTCGACTGAACACTGAAGCTTTCTTT.